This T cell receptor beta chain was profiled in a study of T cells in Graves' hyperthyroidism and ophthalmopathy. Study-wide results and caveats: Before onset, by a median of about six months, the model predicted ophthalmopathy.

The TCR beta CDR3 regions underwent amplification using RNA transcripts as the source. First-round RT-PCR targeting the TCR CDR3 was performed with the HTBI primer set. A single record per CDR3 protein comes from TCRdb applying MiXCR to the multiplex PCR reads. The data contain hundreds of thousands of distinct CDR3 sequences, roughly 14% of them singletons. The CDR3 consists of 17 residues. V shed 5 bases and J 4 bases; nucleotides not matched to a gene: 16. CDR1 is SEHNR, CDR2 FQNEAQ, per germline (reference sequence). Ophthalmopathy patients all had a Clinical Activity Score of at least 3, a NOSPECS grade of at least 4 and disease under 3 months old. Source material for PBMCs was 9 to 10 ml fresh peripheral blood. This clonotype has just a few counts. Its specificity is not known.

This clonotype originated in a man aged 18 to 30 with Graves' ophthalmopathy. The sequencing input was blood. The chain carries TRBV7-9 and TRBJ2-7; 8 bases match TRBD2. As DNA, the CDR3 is TGTGCCAGCAGCCTGGGACTAGACCGCACCCTACCGTACGAGCAGTACTTC. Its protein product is CASSLGLDRTLPYEQYF.